Listed below are T cell receptor beta chains from one sample, sequenced in a study of blood T cell repertoires in COVID-19. Sequenced by immunoSEQ multiplex PCR; TCRdb stores in-frame clones only, minus some. The sample has 150,000 to 180,000 clones, around 84% seen once. Sequenced: peripheral blood. All receptors derive from a man at least 80 years old with acute or convalescent COVID-19. The CDR3 runs from the conserved cysteine through the conserved F or W. Fields, in order: clone size, V gene, J gene, D gene, CDR3 DNA, CDR3 protein. A D gene is named only where the DNA matches it firmly. Not every row has a clone size; where given, it reads once, few, many or a size class.

size: .; V: TRBV3-1/TRBV3-2; J: TRBJ1-2; D: .; DNA: TGTGCCAGCAGCCACAATGGTGGGGAGGAAGGGGGCTACACCTTC; CDR3: CASSHNGGEEGGYTF
size: .; V: TRBV18; J: TRBJ1-2; D: TRBD1; DNA: TGTGCCAGCTCACCACCAGGGACAGGGGCTGGAGGCTACACCTTC; CDR3: CASSPPGTGAGGYTF
size: .; V: TRBV5-1; J: TRBJ2-1; D: TRBD1; DNA: TGCGCCAGCAGCTTGGCTCTGGACAGGGGGAATGAGCAGTTCTTC; CDR3: CASSLALDRGNEQFF
size: .; V: TRBV2; J: TRBJ1-2; D: .; DNA: TGTGCCAGCAGTCAGGGACAAAGCTATGGCTACACCTTC; CDR3: CASSQGQSYGYTF
size: .; V: TRBV28; J: TRBJ1-2; D: TRBD1; DNA: TGTGCCAGCAGTGAGCTGGGGACAGGCTATGGCTACACCTTC; CDR3: CASSELGTGYGYTF
size: .; V: TRBV6-5; J: TRBJ2-2; D: .; DNA: TGTGCCAGCAGTTACTCGAGGTTCACCGGGGAGCTGTTTTTT; CDR3: CASSYSRFTGELFF
size: .; V: TRBV5-1; J: TRBJ2-2; D: .; DNA: TGCGCCAGCAGCTTGGGGGGACTCGCGAACACCGGGGAGCTGTTTTTT; CDR3: CASSLGGLANTGELFF
size: .; V: TRBV3-1/TRBV3-2; J: TRBJ2-2; D: TRBD2; DNA: TGTGCCAGCAGCCGTTCAGCGGGGGGCGCGAACACCGGGGAGCTGTTTTTT; CDR3: CASSRSAGGANTGELFF
size: .; V: TRBV5-4; J: TRBJ1-2; D: TRBD1; DNA: TGTGCCAGCAGCCGGGACAGGGGGGAGTGGGGCTACACCTTC; CDR3: CASSRDRGEWGYTF
size: once; V: TRBV29-1; J: TRBJ2-7; D: .; DNA: TGCAGCGTTGTTGCAGGGTCGCGGGAGCAGTACTTC; CDR3: CSVVAGSREQYF
size: .; V: TRBV5-1; J: TRBJ1-2; D: TRBD1; DNA: TGCGCCAGCAGCGCGACAGGACAGGGGGCGTCGCCAGACTATGGCTACACCTTC; CDR3: CASSATGQGASPDYGYTF
size: few; V: TRBV9; J: TRBJ1-4; D: .; DNA: TGTGCCAGCAGCGTAGCTTTGCAGTTCAATGAAAAACTGTTTTTT; CDR3: CASSVALQFNEKLFF
size: .; V: TRBV14; J: TRBJ1-1; D: TRBD1; DNA: TGTGCCAGCGCACAGGGGGCGCGCACTGAAGCTTTCTTT; CDR3: CASAQGARTEAFF
size: .; V: TRBV5-6; J: TRBJ1-2; D: .; DNA: TGTGCCAGCAGCCCCCCCGGGGTTAGTGTGGGAGGCTACACCTTC; CDR3: CASSPPGVSVGGYTF
size: .; V: TRBV7-8; J: TRBJ1-1; D: .; DNA: TGTGCCAGCAGCTTAGTGTCCAGGGCCCGAGGGAACACTGAAGCTTTCTTT; CDR3: CASSLVSRARGNTEAFF
size: .; V: TRBV5-1; J: TRBJ2-5; D: TRBD1; DNA: TGCGCCAGCAGCTTGGCCCGACAGGGGGCTTTGGAGACCCAGTACTTC; CDR3: CASSLARQGALETQYF
size: .; V: TRBV5-1; J: TRBJ1-4; D: TRBD1; DNA: TGCGCCAGCACGAGGGGGCGGGCCGATGAAAAACTGTTTTTT; CDR3: CASTRGRADEKLFF
size: .; V: TRBV6-5; J: TRBJ1-3; D: .; DNA: TGTGCCAGCAGTTATAATTCGGGAGGAAACACCATATATTTT; CDR3: CASSYNSGGNTIYF
size: .; V: TRBV11-2; J: TRBJ2-7; D: .; DNA: TGTGCCAGCAGCCCCCCGGACAGCTACTACGAGCAGTACTTC; CDR3: CASSPPDSYYEQYF
size: .; V: TRBV28; J: TRBJ1-1; D: TRBD1; DNA: TGTGCCAGCAGTACGACGGGACAGGGGAGTACTGAAGCTTTCTTT; CDR3: CASSTTGQGSTEAFF
size: .; V: TRBV28; J: TRBJ2-1; D: .; DNA: TGTGCCAGCAGCAGGGAATACAATGAGCAGTTCTTC; CDR3: CASSREYNEQFF
size: .; V: TRBV7-8; J: TRBJ2-5; D: TRBD1; DNA: TGTGCCAGCAGCTTAGTGGGGACAGGGAATCTTCGAGAGACCCAGTACTTC; CDR3: CASSLVGTGNLRETQYF
size: .; V: TRBV3-1/TRBV3-2; J: TRBJ2-6; D: TRBD1; DNA: TGTGCCAGCCAGCCTCGGGACAGGGACTCTGGGGCCAACGTCCTGACTTTC; CDR3: CASQPRDRDSGANVLTF